The clone carrying this T cell receptor (beta chain) was seen many times. The antigen is unknown. This specimen belongs to a study of regulatory T cells in long-lasting Graves disease. Findings and caveats of the study: Patients with persistent Graves' had lower TCR diversity than newly diagnosed patients.

Germline loops: CDR1 DFQATT, CDR2 SNEGSKA (reference sequence). The CDR3 is made up of 13 amino acids. The V segment lost 8 bases and the J segment 10 bases; nucleotides outside the gene matches: 6. Time point reported: newly diagnosed GD, antithyroid drugs for less than 3 months. Generation of the TCR library employed RNA extracted from PBMCs. Arm-PCR of CDR3 regions and iRepertoire HTBI primers were used to build TCR beta libraries. One entry per CDR3 protein results from TCRdb running MiXCR on the multiplex PCR reads. Of around 450,000 distinct CDR3 sequences listed, about 16% are singletons. Another study also made use of these data, one on T cells in Graves' hyperthyroidism and ophthalmopathy. According to that study: Graves' hyperthyroidism was deemed stable absent ophthalmopathy progression within 18 months. Newly diagnosed hyperthyroidism patients aged 18 to 65 years had disease lasting under 2 months. Most clonotypes that expanded in the thyroid above 0.001 also showed up in blood.

The source material was peripheral blood mononuclear cells (PBMCs), sampled at new diagnosis, from a patient treated with antithyroid drugs. The J gene is TRBJ2-1, the V gene TRBV20-1, with TRBD2 matching over 15 bases. This TCR was sampled from a woman aged 30 to 39 with Graves disease. CDR3: CSFRTSGRAEQFF. The CDR3 DNA sequence: TGCAGTTTCCGGACTAGCGGGAGGGCAGAGCAGTTCTTC.